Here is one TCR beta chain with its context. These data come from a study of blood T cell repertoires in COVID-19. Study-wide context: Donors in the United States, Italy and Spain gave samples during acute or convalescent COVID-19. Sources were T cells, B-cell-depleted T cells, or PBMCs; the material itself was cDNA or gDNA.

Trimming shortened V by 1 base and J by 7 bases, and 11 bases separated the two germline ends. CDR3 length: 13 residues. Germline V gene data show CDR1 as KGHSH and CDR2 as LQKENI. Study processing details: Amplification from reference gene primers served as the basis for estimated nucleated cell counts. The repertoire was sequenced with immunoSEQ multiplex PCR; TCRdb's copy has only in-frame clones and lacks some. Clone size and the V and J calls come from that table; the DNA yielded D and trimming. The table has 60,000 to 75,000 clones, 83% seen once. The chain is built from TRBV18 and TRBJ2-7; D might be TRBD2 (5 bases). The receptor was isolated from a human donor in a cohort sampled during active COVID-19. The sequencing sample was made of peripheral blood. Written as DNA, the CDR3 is TGTGCCAGCTCACCACGGAATAGCGTTGAGCAGTACTTC. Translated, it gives CASSPRNSVEQYF.